The TCR beta chain under discussion was sequenced for a study of a mutant IDH1 vaccine in newly diagnosed glioma. Assay used: immunoSEQ multiplex PCR; TCRdb lists only in-frame clones, some missing. The table shows over 25,000 clones, with roughly 88% occurring only once. Germline assignment: CDR1 SGHDT and CDR2 YYEEEE. The CDR3 loop spans 12 amino acids. V lost 1 base, J lost 0 bases, and 1 base lay in between. Sample time point: week 23, last vaccination. What each vaccine dose contained was 300 ug of mutant IDH1 20-mer peptide, accompanied by topical imiquimod. This clone came up a few times. Its antigen is not identified.

The chain has TRBV5-6 and TRBJ1-1; no clear D gene. The source of this sequence is a middle-aged man with glioma. The sequenced sample was PBMCs, obtained from a glioma patient whose treatment included an IDH1 peptide vaccine. CDR3 bases: TGTGCCAGCAGCTTGATGAACACTGAAGCTTTCTTT. This translates into CASSLMNTEAFF. Full variable domain (remainder filled in from reference TRBV5-6 and TRBJ1-1): DAGVTQSPTHLIKTRGQQVTLRCSPKSGHDTVSWYQQALGQGPQFIFQYYEEEERQRGNFPDRFSGHQFPNYSSELNVNALLLGDSALYLCASSLMNTEAFFGQGTRLTVV.